What follows describes a single T cell receptor (beta chain). Its antigen remains undetermined. This specimen belongs to a study of monozygotic twins with inflammatory bowel disease (dated by TCRdb to between 2017 and 2020). A note on the overall study: The complete study included around 30 monozygotic twin pairs: 19 IBD-discordant Danish pairs and nine German pairs, of which four were IBD-concordant and five were IBD-discordant. Each individual had, on average, about 151 000 unique TCRalpha sequences and 181 000 unique TCRbeta sequences available for analysis. Disease-associated traits were sought mainly through comparisons between IBD patients and their genetically identical healthy co-twins within discordant pairs. Overall study results and their limits: Differing immunosuppressive treatments among patients may have added background noise and inter-individual variability to the repertoires. The results gave no support for a single strong signal or clonotype linked to IBD. TCRbeta repertoire diversity, by inverse Simpson index, was decreased in IBD patients compared with their healthy co-twins. IBD patients shared fewer clonotypes with other individuals than healthy twins did, most markedly in patients showing signs of disease activity. Distinction between different T cell subtypes could not be achieved in the analysis. No difference in repertoire similarity was observed between concordant and discordant twins, possibly owing to limited statistical power.

The germline V gene specifies SGHRS as CDR1 and YFSETQ as CDR2. The CDR3 covers 15 residues, taking in both the cysteine and the phenylalanine. DNA was not recorded. Library prep was done by 5' RACE. The input for every TCR library was roughly 4,000 ng of total RNA. For each sample, cDNA synthesis was carried out in eight separate reactions using SMARTScribe reverse transcriptase. Unique molecular identifiers containing a 6-nucleotide sample barcode were introduced through template switching during cDNA synthesis. TCRalpha and TCRbeta cDNA was amplified in two nested PCRs of approximately 17 and 9 cycles, and bead purification was carried out after each PCR. Before amplification, the cDNA was both treated with uracil DNA-glycosylase and purified with the QIAquick PCR purification kit. In the second PCR, Illumina TruSeq-compatible adapters and sample-specific barcodes were added. Library quality and concentration were assessed using TapeStation and Qubit, and roughly 5.5 ng of each library was pooled. Pooled libraries were sequenced on an Illumina HiSeq2500 single-index Rapid Run with 2 x 100 bp reads and custom sequencing primers. Under the source paper's analysis protocol: PCR and sequencing errors were corrected by UMI-based consensus assembly using MiGEC version 1.2.6. V(D)J alignment, clonotype assembly and CDR3 extraction were performed with MiXCR version 2.1.1. To normalise gene usage, clonotype sharing and MAIT/NKT TCR abundance, the top 1000, 10 000 and 20 000 clonotypes in each sample were analysed. Diversity was computed as the inverse Simpson index with the vegan R package after downsampling to 27 000 UMIs. Paired Mann-Whitney U tests were applied to discordant twin pairs, with Benjamini-Hochberg correction for multiple testing. TCRdb reprocessed the reads and provides one entry for every CDR3 protein sequence; no DNA is given. The V and J calls and clone size come from TCRdb's table, not from the authors' own analysis. The table for this sample records more than 120,000 distinct CDR3 sequences. The ten largest clones take up 2% to 2.5% of the sample.

From each donor, an approximately 2.3 ml peripheral blood sample was drawn into PAXgene tubes and stored at -80 degrees C. Without any T cell sorting, total RNA was extracted from whole blood using the PAXgene blood miRNA kit on an automated QIAcube. Peripheral blood from monozygotic twin pairs who were concordant or discordant for inflammatory bowel disease underwent deep TCRalpha and TCRbeta repertoire profiling using unique molecular barcoding. Smoking habits were recorded for all twin pairs, with individuals classified as current, former or never smokers. The V gene is TRBV5-1 and the J gene is TRBJ1-5; TCRdb names TRBD1, which stays unverified in the absence of DNA. The sample taken for sequencing was blood. The TCR originated in a human donor with ulcerative colitis or Crohn's disease, or a healthy co-twin of an affected twin (not recorded which). CDR3 sequence: CASSSGTGLDQPQHF.